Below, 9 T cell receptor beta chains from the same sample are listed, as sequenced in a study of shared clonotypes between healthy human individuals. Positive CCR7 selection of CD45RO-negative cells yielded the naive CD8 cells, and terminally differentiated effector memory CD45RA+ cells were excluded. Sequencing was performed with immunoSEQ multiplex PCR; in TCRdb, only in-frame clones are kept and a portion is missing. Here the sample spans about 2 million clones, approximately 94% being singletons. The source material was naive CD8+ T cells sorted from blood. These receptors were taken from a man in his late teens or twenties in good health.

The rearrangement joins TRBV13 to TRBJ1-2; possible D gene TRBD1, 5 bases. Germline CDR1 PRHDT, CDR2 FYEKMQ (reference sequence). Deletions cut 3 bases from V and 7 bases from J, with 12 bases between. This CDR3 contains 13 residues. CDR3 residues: CASSFHGGSGYTF. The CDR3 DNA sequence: TGTGCCAGCAGCTTTCATGGGGGAAGTGGCTACACCTTC.

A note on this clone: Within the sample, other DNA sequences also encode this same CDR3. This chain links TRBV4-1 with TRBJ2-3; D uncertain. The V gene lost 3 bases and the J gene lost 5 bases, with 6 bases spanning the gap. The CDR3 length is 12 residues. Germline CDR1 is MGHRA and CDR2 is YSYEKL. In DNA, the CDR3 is TGCGCCAGCAGCCAGAGTCTAGATACGCAGTATTTT. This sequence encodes CASSQSLDTQYF.

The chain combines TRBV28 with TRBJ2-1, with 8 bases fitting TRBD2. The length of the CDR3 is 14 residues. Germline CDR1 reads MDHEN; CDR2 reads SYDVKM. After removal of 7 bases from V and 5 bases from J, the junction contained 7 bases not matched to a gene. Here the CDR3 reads CASKVSGENNEQFF. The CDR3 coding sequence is TGTGCCAGCAAAGTTAGCGGGGAAAACAATGAGCAGTTCTTC. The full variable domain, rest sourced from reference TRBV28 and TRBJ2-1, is DVKVTQSSRYLVKRTGEKVFLECVQDMDHENMFWYRQDPGLGLRLIYFSYDVKMKEKGDIPEGYSVSREKKERFSLILESASTNQTSMYLCASKVSGENNEQFFGPGTRLTVL.

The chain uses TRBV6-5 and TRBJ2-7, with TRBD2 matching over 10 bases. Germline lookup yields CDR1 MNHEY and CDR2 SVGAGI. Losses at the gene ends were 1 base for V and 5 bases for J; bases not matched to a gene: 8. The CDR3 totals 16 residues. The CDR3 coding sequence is TGTGCCAGCAGTTACTATCTAGCGGGAGTGGATCACGAGCAGTACTTC. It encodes CASSYYLAGVDHEQYF.

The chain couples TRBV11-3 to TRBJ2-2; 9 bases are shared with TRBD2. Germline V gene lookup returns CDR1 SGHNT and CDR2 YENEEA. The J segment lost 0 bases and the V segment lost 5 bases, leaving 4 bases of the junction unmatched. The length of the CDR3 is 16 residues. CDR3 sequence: CASSELAGSNTGELFF. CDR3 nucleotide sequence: TGTGCCAGCAGCGAGCTAGCGGGGTCGAACACCGGGGAGCTGTTTTTT.

The CDR3 loop is CAISDLQDRASYGYTF. CDR3 DNA: TGTGCCATCAGTGATCTTCAAGACAGGGCCTCCTATGGCTACACCTTC. The chain uses TRBV10-3 and TRBJ1-2; TRBD1 aligns across 7 bases. The CDR3 is 16 amino acids. The ends lost 3 bases at V and 4 bases at J; junction bases unmatched: 11. Germline assignment: CDR1 ENHRY and CDR2 SYGVKD.

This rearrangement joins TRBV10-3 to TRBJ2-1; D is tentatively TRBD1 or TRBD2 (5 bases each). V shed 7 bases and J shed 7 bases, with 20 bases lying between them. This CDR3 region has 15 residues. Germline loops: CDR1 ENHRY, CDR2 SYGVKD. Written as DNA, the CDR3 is TGTGCCATCACCCCTGGGGGAATGGTTACGAATGAGCAGTTCTTC. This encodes CAITPGGMVTNEQFF.

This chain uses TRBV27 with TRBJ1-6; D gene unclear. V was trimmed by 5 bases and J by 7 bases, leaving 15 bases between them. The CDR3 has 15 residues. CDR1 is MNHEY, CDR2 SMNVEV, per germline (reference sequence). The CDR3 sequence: CASSLRTLGNSPLHF. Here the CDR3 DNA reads TGTGCCAGCAGTCTCCGGACCCTTGGAAATTCACCCCTCCACTTT.

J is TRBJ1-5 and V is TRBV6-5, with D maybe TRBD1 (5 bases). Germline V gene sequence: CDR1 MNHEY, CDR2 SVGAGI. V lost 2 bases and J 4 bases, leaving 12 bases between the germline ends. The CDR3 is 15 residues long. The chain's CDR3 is CASSYLGTGNQPQHF. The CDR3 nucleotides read TGTGCCAGCAGTTACCTCGGGACGGGGAATCAGCCCCAGCATTTT.